This record covers a single TCR beta chain. Antigen: not known. The primer mix had 60 Vbeta and 13 Jbeta primers. Authors' processing steps: An analysis performed later counted about 80 million unique TCR beta chains (roughly 10 million of them shared). Only in-frame clones appear in the TCRdb table, and some are missing; sequencing was by immunoSEQ multiplex PCR. The D gene and trimming were derived from the DNA, and the V and J assignments and clone size from that table. The sample consists of 90,000 to 150,000 clones, 65% to 90% of them appearing once. These data belong to a study of cytomegalovirus exposure and HLA in healthy donors. Overall study findings and caveats: Roughly even sequencing depth across donors was the assumption behind the presence/absence analyses. An analysis done earlier found most TCR beta V segments productive about 87% or about 30% of the time.

The CDR3 totals 16 residues. Germline-derived CDR1 and CDR2 are SGHKS and YYEKEE (reference sequence). With V trimmed by 3 bases and J by 4 bases, 8 bases remained unmatched. This rearrangement joins TRBV5-5 to TRBJ2-1; TRBD1 matches 9 bases. What was sequenced was PBMCs. The TCR comes from a woman between 35 and 50 years old in good health and CMV-seronegative. For the CDR3, the DNA is TGTGCCAGCAGCTACACCGGGACAGGGATGTACAATGAGCAGTTCTTC. Translated, it gives CASSYTGTGMYNEQFF.